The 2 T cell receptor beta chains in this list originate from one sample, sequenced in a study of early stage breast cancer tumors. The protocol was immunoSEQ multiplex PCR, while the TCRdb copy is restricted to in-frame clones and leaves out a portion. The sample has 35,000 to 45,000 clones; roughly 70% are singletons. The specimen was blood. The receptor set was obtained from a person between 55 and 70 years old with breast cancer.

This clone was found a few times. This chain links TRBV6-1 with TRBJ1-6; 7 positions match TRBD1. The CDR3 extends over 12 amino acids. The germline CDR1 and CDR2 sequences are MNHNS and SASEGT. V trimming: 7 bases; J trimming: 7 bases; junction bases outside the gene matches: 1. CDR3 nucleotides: TGTGCCAGCAAGGGGGCGAATTCACCCCTCCACTTT. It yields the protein CASKGANSPLHF.

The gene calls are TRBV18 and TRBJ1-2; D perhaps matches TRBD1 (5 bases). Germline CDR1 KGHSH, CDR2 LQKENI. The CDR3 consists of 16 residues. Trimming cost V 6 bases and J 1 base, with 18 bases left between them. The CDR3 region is CASSDLGQNLNYGYTF. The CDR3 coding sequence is TGTGCCAGCTCCGACCTGGGGCAGAACCTTAACTATGGCTACACCTTC.